These T cell receptor beta chains were read from a single sample in a study of blood T cell repertoires in COVID-19. The repertoire was sequenced with immunoSEQ multiplex PCR; TCRdb's copy has only in-frame clones and lacks some. Here the sample spans about 250,000 clones, roughly 85% being singletons. The specimen was PBMCs or T cells enriched from blood (not recorded which). These receptors were collected from a woman in her 50s who had been exposed to COVID-19. Both conserved end residues are part of each CDR3. The D gene is left open where the match is weak. The size field is filled for only some rows; it gives once, few, many or a size class.

length,D,V,J,size,CDR3,DNA
15,.,TRBV7-2,TRBJ2-6,few,CASSLFAAGANVLTF,TGTGCCAGCAGCTTATTTGCGGCCGGGGCCAACGTCCTGACTTTC
15,.,TRBV9,TRBJ1-1,.,CASSVSTDLVTEAFF,TGTGCCAGCAGCGTCTCGACGGACTTGGTCACTGAAGCTTTCTTT
15,.,TRBV5-1,TRBJ2-2,once,CASSLGGANTGELFF,TGCGCCAGCAGCTTGGGGGGGGCGAACACCGGGGAGCTGTTTTTT
12,.,TRBV2,TRBJ2-1,.,CASSPPSNEQFF,TGTGCCAGCAGTCCCCCGTCCAATGAGCAGTTCTTC
14,TRBD1,TRBV3-1/TRBV3-2,TRBJ1-3,once,CASSPTGGRNTIYF,TGTGCCAGCAGCCCCACAGGGGGCAGAAACACCATATATTTT
17,TRBD1,TRBV20-1,TRBJ2-2,.,CSASSFQGARGTGELFF,TGCAGTGCTAGTTCGTTTCAGGGGGCAAGGGGAACCGGGGAGCTGTTTTTT
13,.,TRBV5-1,TRBJ2-3,.,CASSLAGARTQYF,TGCGCCAGCAGCTTGGCGGGTGCTAGGACGCAGTATTTT
13,.,TRBV6-5,TRBJ2-3,once,CASKLTGTDTQYF,TGTGCCAGCAAACTAACCGGCACAGATACGCAGTATTTT
11,.,TRBV28,TRBJ1-1,.,CASSFAREAFF,TGTGCCAGCAGTTTTGCCAGGGAAGCTTTCTTT
14,.,TRBV18,TRBJ2-7,.,CASSPRPGSYEQYF,TGTGCCAGCTCACCACGTCCGGGTAGTTACGAGCAGTACTTC
13,.,TRBV6-5,TRBJ1-2,.,CASTPRGQRGYTF,TGTGCCAGCACCCCGCGTGGACAGCGAGGCTACACCTTC
13,TRBD1,TRBV9,TRBJ1-1,few,CASSATGDTEAFF,TGTGCCAGCAGCGCCACAGGGGACACTGAAGCTTTCTTT
13,.,TRBV21-1,TRBJ1-6,.,CAGNRGDNSPLHF,TGTGCCGGGAACAGGGGAGATAATTCACCCCTCCACTTT
14,TRBD1,TRBV2,TRBJ1-5,.,CASSLQGGFGPQHF,TGTGCCAGCAGTCTACAGGGGGGATTTGGGCCCCAGCATTTT
13,.,TRBV7-8,TRBJ1-4,.,CASSLTDNEKLFF,TGTGCCAGCAGCTTGACTGATAATGAAAAACTGTTTTTT
16,TRBD2,TRBV19,TRBJ2-1,.,CASSFGLAGADNEQFF,TGTGCCAGTAGTTTCGGACTAGCGGGGGCCGACAATGAGCAGTTCTTC
15,.,TRBV11-2,TRBJ1-4,.,CASSLYRDPSEKLFF,TGTGCCAGCAGTTTATACAGGGATCCAAGTGAAAAACTGTTTTTT
14,TRBD2,TRBV5-6,TRBJ2-7,.,CASSSQGGLYEQYF,TGTGCCAGCAGCTCTCAGGGAGGGCTCTACGAGCAGTACTTC
15,TRBD2,TRBV11-2,TRBJ2-7,.,CASQGGLAHSYEQYF,TGTGCCAGCCAGGGGGGACTAGCGCACTCCTACGAGCAGTACTTC
15,.,TRBV2,TRBJ1-5,.,CASRDKGGINQPQHF,TGTGCCAGCAGGGACAAGGGAGGCATCAATCAGCCCCAGCATTTT
13,.,TRBV19,TRBJ2-3,once,CASSMASTDTQYF,TGTGCCAGTAGTATGGCATCGACAGATACGCAGTATTTT
16,.,TRBV21-1,TRBJ1-4,.,CASSKVSRATNEKLFF,TGTGCCAGCAGCAAAGTATCCCGTGCAACTAATGAAAAACTGTTTTTT
16,.,TRBV12-5,TRBJ1-6,.,CASGLVGGILASPLHF,TGTGCTAGTGGTTTAGTGGGGGGGATACTGGCTTCACCCCTCCACTTT
17,TRBD1,TRBV5-5,TRBJ2-2,few,CASSFFPGQADTGELFF,TGTGCCAGCAGCTTTTTCCCAGGACAGGCGGACACCGGGGAGCTGTTTTTT
18,TRBD2,TRBV7-3,TRBJ2-3,.,CASSSIHMPGLAGGRQYF,TGTGCCAGCAGCTCCATCCATATGCCGGGACTAGCGGGGGGGAGGCAGTATTTT
13,TRBD1,TRBV29-1,TRBJ1-1,.,CSVANRGDTEAFF,TGCAGCGTTGCTAACAGGGGAGACACTGAAGCTTTCTTT
14,.,TRBV10-2,TRBJ1-2,.,CASGERVANYGYTF,TGCGCCAGCGGAGAGCGGGTAGCTAACTATGGCTACACCTTC
14,TRBD1,TRBV11-3,TRBJ2-5,.,CASSPGQGRETQYF,TGTGCCAGCAGCCCGGGACAGGGGAGGGAGACCCAGTACTTC
18,.,TRBV9,TRBJ2-1,.,CASSAGGNLVRGQDEQFF,TGTGCCAGCAGCGCAGGGGGGAACCTAGTGAGGGGCCAGGATGAGCAGTTCTTC
15,TRBD1,TRBV19,TRBJ2-1,few,CASSTGTGGINEQFF,TGTGCCAGTAGTACCGGGACAGGGGGAATAAATGAGCAGTTCTTC
15,TRBD1,TRBV5-5,TRBJ1-5,once,CASSFRTGELQPQHF,TGTGCCAGCAGCTTTAGGACAGGGGAGCTCCAGCCCCAGCATTTT
13,.,TRBV4-3,TRBJ1-2,.,CASSQDVQWGYTF,TGCGCCAGCAGCCAAGACGTCCAGTGGGGCTACACCTTC
15,TRBD1,TRBV6-5,TRBJ1-6,few,CASGPIRGHSSPLHF,TGTGCCAGCGGACCTATCAGGGGGCATAGTTCACCCCTCCACTTT
16,TRBD2,TRBV5-1,TRBJ2-3,.,CASSFSGLAGGDTQYF,TGCGCCAGCAGCTTCTCGGGACTAGCGGGGGGAGATACGCAGTATTTT
19,TRBD1,TRBV18,TRBJ1-2,.,CASSPRDRGPVLPNYGYTF,TGTGCCAGCTCACCAAGGGACAGGGGGCCGGTACTTCCTAACTATGGCTACACCTTC
10,TRBD2,TRBV20-1,TRBJ2-3,.,CSARGGGQYF,TGCAGTGCTAGAGGGGGGGGGCAGTATTTT
14,.,TRBV5-1,TRBJ1-5,.,CASSLTGGNQPQHF,TGCGCCAGCAGCCTGACAGGTGGCAATCAGCCCCAGCATTTT
18,.,TRBV7-2,TRBJ1-2,.,CASSQQPGGAAVAYGYTF,TGTGCCAGCAGCCAACAACCCGGAGGGGCGGCGGTCGCCTATGGCTACACCTTC
14,TRBD1,TRBV27,TRBJ1-2,.,CASSLRGRPYGYTF,TGTGCCAGCAGTTTAAGGGGGCGGCCTTATGGCTACACCTTC
14,.,TRBV30,TRBJ2-7,.,CAWSVGQPSYEQYF,TGTGCCTGGAGTGTGGGGCAGCCGTCCTACGAGCAGTACTTC
16,TRBD1,TRBV7-9,TRBJ1-2,.,CASSNTGGRANYGYTF,TGTGCCAGCAGCAACACAGGGGGTAGAGCTAACTATGGCTACACCTTC
11,.,TRBV20-1,TRBJ1-3,.,CSAQKGNTIYF,TGCAGTGCGCAGAAAGGAAACACCATATATTTT